This TCR beta chain is from a study of cytomegalovirus exposure and HLA in healthy donors. Unmatched junction bases numbered 3, after V lost 6 bases and J lost 5 bases. Germline CDR1 is MNHEY and CDR2 is SVGAGI. The CDR3 spans 12 residues. Concerning this clone itself: The antigen remains unidentified.

This PCR relied on a set of 60 Vbeta primers and 13 Jbeta primers. Clones were sequenced by immunoSEQ multiplex PCR, and TCRdb holds only the in-frame ones, with some missing. Of about 35,000 clones listed, 85% to 95% are singletons. Regarding the study as a whole: Analysis was performed later, and it showed HLA-associated TCR beta chains to be more clonally expanded than equally common others. Sequencing had likely introduced a cluster of highly shared sequence variants as an artifact.

This chain joins TRBV6-5 and TRBJ1-1, with 7 bases aligning to TRBD1. Sequenced input: PBMCs. The receptor's source is a young woman in good health and CMV-seronegative. This CDR3 reads CASSPTGTEAFF. CDR3 coding DNA: TGTGCCAGCAGCCCGACAGGGACTGAAGCTTTCTTT.